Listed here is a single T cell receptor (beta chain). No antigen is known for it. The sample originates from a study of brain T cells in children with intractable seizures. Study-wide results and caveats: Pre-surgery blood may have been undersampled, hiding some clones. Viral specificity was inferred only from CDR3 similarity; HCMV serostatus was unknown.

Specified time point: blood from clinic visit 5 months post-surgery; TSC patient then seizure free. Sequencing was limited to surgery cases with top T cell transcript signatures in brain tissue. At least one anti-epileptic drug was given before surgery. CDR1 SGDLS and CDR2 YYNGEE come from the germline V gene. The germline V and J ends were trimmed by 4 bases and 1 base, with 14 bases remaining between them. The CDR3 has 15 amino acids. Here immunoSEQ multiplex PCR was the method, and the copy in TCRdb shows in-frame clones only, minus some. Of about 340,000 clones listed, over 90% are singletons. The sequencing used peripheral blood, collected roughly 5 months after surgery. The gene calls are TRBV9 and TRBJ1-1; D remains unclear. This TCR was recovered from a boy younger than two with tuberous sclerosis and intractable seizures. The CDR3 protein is CASSPPGSGNTEAFF. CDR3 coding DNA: TGTGCCAGCAGCCCGCCCGGGAGTGGGAACACTGAAGCTTTCTTT.